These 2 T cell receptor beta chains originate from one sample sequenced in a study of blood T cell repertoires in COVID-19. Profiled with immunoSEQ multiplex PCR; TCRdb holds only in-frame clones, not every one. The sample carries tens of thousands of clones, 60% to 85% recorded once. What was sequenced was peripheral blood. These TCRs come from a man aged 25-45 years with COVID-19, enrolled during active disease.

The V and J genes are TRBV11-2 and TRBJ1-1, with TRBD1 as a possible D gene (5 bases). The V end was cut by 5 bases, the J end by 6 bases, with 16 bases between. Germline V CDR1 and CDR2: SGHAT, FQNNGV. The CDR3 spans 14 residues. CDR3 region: CASSPGGSLAEAFF. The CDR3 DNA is TGTGCCAGCAGCCCCGGGGGTTCACTAGCTGAAGCTTTCTTT.

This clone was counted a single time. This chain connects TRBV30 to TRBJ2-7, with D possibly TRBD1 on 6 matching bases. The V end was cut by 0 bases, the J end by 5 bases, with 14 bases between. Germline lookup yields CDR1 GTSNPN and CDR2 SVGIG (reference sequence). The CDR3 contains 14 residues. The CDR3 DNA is TGTGCCTGGAGTGTACTGGTCAGGGGCCACGAGCAGTACTTC. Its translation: CAWSVLVRGHEQYF.